This T cell receptor beta chain was identified in a study of T cell repertoires in ileal Crohn's disease. Overall study: At postoperative colonoscopy, neoterminal ileum biopsies were taken as M6. Study-wide points: Clonal expansions were more frequent in active smokers than non-smokers at surgery.

Noted time point: neoterminal ileum biopsy at postoperative endoscopy, about 6 months after surgery. Method: immunoSEQ multiplex PCR; TCRdb's copy keeps in-frame clones and lacks some. The sample lists roughly 8,500 clones, about 80% seen once, with 15% to 20% in the top ten. This clone turned up a few times. Its antigen is not known. The V and J ends lost 2 bases and 2 bases respectively, with 5 bases between them. The germline V gene has CDR1 MNHNS and CDR2 SASEGT. The CDR3 has 13 residues. The receptor comes from an adult with Crohn's disease. The chain uses TRBV6-1 and TRBJ2-3; D is unresolved. The material sequenced was ileal tissue. The CDR3 coding sequence is TGTGCCAGCAGTGAACAGAACACAGATACGCAGTATTTT. It encodes CASSEQNTDTQYF.